Listed below are T cell receptor beta chains from one sample, sequenced in a study of T cell repertoires in cytomegalovirus infection. TCRdb independently ran MiXCR on the reads; one entry per CDR3 protein. The profile covers 900,000 to 950,000 distinct CDR3 sequences, with 31% appearing a single time and 13% taken by the ten largest. Antigen specificity for these receptors is unknown. Sequenced here: cultured CD8+ T cells from PBMCs, sampled from culture after CMV antigen stimulation. The receptors here all came from a human donor in good health (CMV status not recorded). Some clones in this sample may be carry-over from other donors' samples. Both conserved end residues are part of each CDR3. The D gene is left open where the match is weak. Expanded clones get a size class; other rows say once, few or many, or leave the size out.

cdr3_aa cdr3_nt d_call j_call clone_size v_call
CSVEAILREGGRYNEQFF TGCAGCGTTGAAGCAATCCTTAGGGAGGGGGGGCGCTACAATGAGCAGTTCTTC - TRBJ2-1 once TRBV29-1
CASNPGLFTDTQYF TGTGCCAGCAACCCGGGACTATTCACAGATACGCAGTATTTT TRBD2 TRBJ2-3 many TRBV7-2
CASSQDLSNQPQHF TGCGCCAGCAGCCAAGATCTCAGCAATCAGCCCCAGCATTTT - TRBJ1-5 - TRBV4-3
CASSYGTGAVEQYF TGTGCCAGCAGTTACGGGACAGGGGCGGTCGAGCAGTACTTC TRBD1 TRBJ2-7 few TRBV6-6
CASSRDRGSQHF TGTGCCAGCAGCAGAGACAGGGGGAGTCAGCATTTT TRBD1 TRBJ1-5 - TRBV7-9
CASSLEGQYNEKLFF TGTGCCAGCAGCTTAGAGGGACAGTACAATGAAAAACTGTTTTTT TRBD1 TRBJ1-4 - TRBV11-2
CSARIPNRGSSYNEQFF TGCAGTGCTAGAATTCCTAATAGGGGAAGCTCCTACAATGAGCAGTTCTTC - TRBJ2-1 - TRBV20-1
CASKVSGSGANVLTF TGTGCCAGTAAGGTGTCGGGCTCTGGGGCCAACGTCCTAACTTTC - TRBJ2-6 - TRBV19
CASKTSDRGPFMNTEAFF TGTGCCAGCAAAACCTCCGACAGGGGTCCATTCATGAACACTGAAGCTTTCTTT TRBD1 TRBJ1-1 - TRBV3-1
CASSFAKGRTGETTHTGELFF TGTGCCAGCAGCTTCGCAAAAGGCAGGACAGGGGAAACAACGCACACCGGGGAGCTGTTTTTT TRBD1 TRBJ2-2 - TRBV7-6
CASSLGTSGGFNEQFF TGTGCCAGCAGCTTAGGGACTAGCGGGGGTTTCAATGAGCAGTTCTTC TRBD2 TRBJ2-1 many TRBV7-3
CASSPRLAGAGETQYF TGTGCCAGCAGCCCTAGACTAGCGGGGGCGGGGGAGACCCAGTACTTC TRBD2 TRBJ2-5 many TRBV7-8
CASSNRDRGRETQYF TGTGCCAGCAGCAACCGGGACAGGGGGCGCGAGACCCAGTACTTC TRBD1 TRBJ2-5 few TRBV11-3
CASTRGVWDTEAFF TGTGCCAGCACCCGAGGGGTCTGGGACACTGAAGCTTTCTTT - TRBJ1-1 - TRBV6-5
CASRHVLDGGLYNEQFF TGTGCCAGCCGGCACGTATTGGACGGGGGCCTATACAATGAGCAGTTCTTC - TRBJ2-1 many TRBV7-8
CASRAWTGPSGGCGYTF TGTGCCAGTAGGGCCTGGACAGGGCCGTCGGGCGGCTGTGGCTACACCTTC TRBD1 TRBJ1-2 - TRBV19
CASSFGDRGSSNTEAFF TGTGCCAGCAGCTTTGGGGACAGGGGGTCGAGTAATACTGAAGCTTTCTTT TRBD1 TRBJ1-1 - TRBV5-8
CASSGGRGGQPQHF TGTGCCAGCAGTGGTGGACGAGGTGGACAGCCCCAGCATTTT - TRBJ1-5 - TRBV2
CASSLNPTGDYSYSPLHF TGCGCCAGCAGCTTAAACCCGACAGGGGACTACTCCTATTCACCCCTCCACTTT TRBD1 TRBJ1-6 - TRBV5-1
CASSQWDLSLNTGELFF TGTGCCAGCAGCCAATGGGACCTCTCATTGAACACCGGGGAGCTGTTTTTT - TRBJ2-2 - TRBV7-6